The clone carrying this TCR beta chain was observed a few times. Attached unique molecular identifiers marked individual cDNA molecules. One entry per CDR3 protein results from TCRdb running MiXCR on the 5' RACE reads. The table shows approximately 70,000 distinct CDR3 sequences, with under 15% occurring only once. This sample is part of a study of early T cells in non-severe SARS-CoV-2 infection. Sequencing used whole blood, obtained at baseline. The clonotype comes from an adult who was a healthcare worker with PCR-confirmed SARS-CoV-2 infection or an uninfected control (not recorded which).

The CDR3 DNA sequence: TGCGCCAGCCCCGACGGGGGAAACACCATATATTTT. It yields the protein CASPDGGNTIYF. This chain connects TRBV10-1 to TRBJ1-3; no reliable D call. Germline-derived CDR1 and CDR2 are WNHNN and SYGVQD (reference sequence). This CDR3 spans 12 amino acids. V was cut by 8 bases and J by 4 bases, with 9 bases left in between.